This T cell receptor (beta chain) was documented in a study of cytomegalovirus exposure and HLA in healthy donors. The PCR was carried out with 60 Vbeta primers and 13 Jbeta primers. Original methodology: In a later analysis, the count reached about 80 million unique TCR beta chains, with 8.5 million to 14 million shared. Sequencing used immunoSEQ multiplex PCR; TCRdb keeps in-frame clones, though not all of them. From that table come the V and J calls and clone size; the DNA was used to work out D and trimming. Found here are some 160,000 clones, 75% to 90% of them singletons; the top ten hold approximately 2.4%. Donors were nominally healthy when sampled, though unrecorded immune exposures were likely. This CDR3 region has 14 residues. Germline V gene data show CDR1 as ENHRY and CDR2 as SYGVKD. V was trimmed by 4 bases and J by 0 bases, leaving 7 bases between them.

Material for sequencing was PBMCs. The clonotype originates from a male donor in good health and CMV-seronegative. This chain joins TRBV10-3 and TRBJ1-5; D not resolved. The CDR3 spells CAISASFSNQPQHF. In DNA form, the CDR3 reads TGTGCCATCAGTGCCAGTTTTAGCAATCAGCCCCAGCATTTT.